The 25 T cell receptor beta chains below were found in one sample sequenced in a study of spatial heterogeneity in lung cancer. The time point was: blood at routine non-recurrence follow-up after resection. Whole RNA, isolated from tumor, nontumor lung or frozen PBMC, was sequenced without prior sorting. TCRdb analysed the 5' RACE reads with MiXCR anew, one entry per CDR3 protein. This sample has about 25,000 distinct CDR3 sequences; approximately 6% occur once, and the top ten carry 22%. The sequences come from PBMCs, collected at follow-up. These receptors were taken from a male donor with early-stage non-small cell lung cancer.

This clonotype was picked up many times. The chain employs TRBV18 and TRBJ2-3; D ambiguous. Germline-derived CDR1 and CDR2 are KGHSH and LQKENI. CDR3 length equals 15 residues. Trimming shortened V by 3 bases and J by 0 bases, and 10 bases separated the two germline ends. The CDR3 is CASSPGQASTDTQYF. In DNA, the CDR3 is TGTGCCAGCTCACCCGGGCAGGCGAGCACAGATACGCAGTATTTT.

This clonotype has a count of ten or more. CDR3 amino acids: CASSSSGYVQFF. DNA of the CDR3: TGTGCCAGTAGTTCGAGCGGGTATGTGCAGTTCTTC. The chain uses TRBV19 and TRBJ2-1; maybe TRBD2 (6 bases). The CDR3 has 12 residues. Trimming pared 5 bases from V and 12 bases from J, leaving 14 bases between. CDR1 LNHDA and CDR2 SQIVND come from the germline V gene (reference sequence).

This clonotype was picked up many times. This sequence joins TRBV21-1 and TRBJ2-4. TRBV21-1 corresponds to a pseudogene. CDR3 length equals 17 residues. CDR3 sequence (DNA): TGTGCCAGCAGCAAAAGAGAAGAGATAATAGCCAAAAACATTCAGTACTTC. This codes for CASSKREEIIAKNIQYF.

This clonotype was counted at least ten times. The CDR3 loop is CSVVGGEGLAWNEQFF. In nucleotides, the CDR3 is TGCAGCGTTGTCGGGGGGGAGGGACTAGCTTGGAATGAGCAGTTCTTC. The chain couples TRBV29-1 to TRBJ2-1; 9 positions match TRBD2. Per the germline V gene, CDR1 is SQVTM and CDR2 is ANQGSEA. The CDR3 spans 16 residues. V gave up 4 bases and J gave up 7 bases; unmatched junction bases: 14.

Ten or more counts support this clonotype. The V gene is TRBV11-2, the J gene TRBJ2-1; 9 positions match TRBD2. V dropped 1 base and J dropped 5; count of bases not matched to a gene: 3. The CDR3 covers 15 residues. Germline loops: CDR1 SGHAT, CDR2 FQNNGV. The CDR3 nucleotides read TGTGCCAGCAGCTTAGTAGCGGGAGAGAACAATGAGCAGTTCTTC. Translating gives CASSLVAGENNEQFF.

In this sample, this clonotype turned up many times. As DNA, the CDR3 is TGCGCCAGCAGCCAAGACAGGGATCAGCCCCAGCATTTT. Residues: CASSQDRDQPQHF. V and J are TRBV4-3 and TRBJ1-5; a weak D match, TRBD1 (5 bases). The CDR3 totals 13 residues. Per the germline V gene, CDR1 is LGHNA and CDR2 is YSLEER. V lost 0 bases and J lost 5, with 5 bases in between.

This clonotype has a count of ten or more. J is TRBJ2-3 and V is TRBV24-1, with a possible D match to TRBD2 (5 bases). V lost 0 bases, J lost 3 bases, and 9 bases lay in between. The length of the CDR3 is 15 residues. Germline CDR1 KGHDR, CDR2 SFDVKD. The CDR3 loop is CATSDLRTDTDTQYF. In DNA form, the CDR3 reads TGTGCCACCAGTGATTTGAGGACTGATACAGATACGCAGTATTTT.

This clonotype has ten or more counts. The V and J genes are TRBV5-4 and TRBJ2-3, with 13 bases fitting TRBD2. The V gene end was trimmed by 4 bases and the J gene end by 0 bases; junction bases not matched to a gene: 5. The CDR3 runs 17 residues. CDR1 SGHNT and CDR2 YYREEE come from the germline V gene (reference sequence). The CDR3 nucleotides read TGTGCCAGCAGCGGAGGGACTAGCGGGGAAAGCACAGATACGCAGTATTTT. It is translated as CASSGGTSGESTDTQYF.

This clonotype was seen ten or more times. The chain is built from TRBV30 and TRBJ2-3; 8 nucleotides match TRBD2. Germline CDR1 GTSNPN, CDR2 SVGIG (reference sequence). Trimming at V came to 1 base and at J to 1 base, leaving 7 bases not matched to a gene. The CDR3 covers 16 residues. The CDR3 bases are TGTGCCTGGAGTGCCTCCACTAGCGGACGCACAGATACGCAGTATTTT. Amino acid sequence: CAWSASTSGRTDTQYF.

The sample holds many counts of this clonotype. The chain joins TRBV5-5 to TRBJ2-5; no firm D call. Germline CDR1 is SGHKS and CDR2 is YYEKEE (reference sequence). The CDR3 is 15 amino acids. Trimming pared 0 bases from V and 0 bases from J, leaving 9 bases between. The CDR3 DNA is TGTGCCAGCAGCTTGGTTATGCACAACCAAGAGACCCAGTACTTC. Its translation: CASSLVMHNQETQYF.

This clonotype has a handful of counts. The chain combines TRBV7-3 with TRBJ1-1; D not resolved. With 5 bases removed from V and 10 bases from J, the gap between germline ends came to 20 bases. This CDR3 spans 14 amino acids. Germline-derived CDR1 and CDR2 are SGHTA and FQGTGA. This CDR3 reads CASSPGPFGAGAFF. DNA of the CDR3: TGTGCCAGCAGCCCCGGGCCTTTCGGAGCGGGAGCTTTCTTT.

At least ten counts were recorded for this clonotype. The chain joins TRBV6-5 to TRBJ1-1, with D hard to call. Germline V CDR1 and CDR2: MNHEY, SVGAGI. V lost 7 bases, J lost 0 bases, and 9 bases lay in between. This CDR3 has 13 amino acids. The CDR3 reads CASKAAMNTEAFF. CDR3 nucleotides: TGTGCCAGCAAGGCAGCCATGAACACTGAAGCTTTCTTT.

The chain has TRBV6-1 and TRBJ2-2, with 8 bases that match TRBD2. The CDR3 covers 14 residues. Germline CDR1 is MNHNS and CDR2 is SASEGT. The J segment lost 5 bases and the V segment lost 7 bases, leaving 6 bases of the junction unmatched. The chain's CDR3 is CASNGGGLTGELFF. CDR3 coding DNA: TGTGCCAGCAACGGGGGGGGCCTGACCGGGGAGCTGTTTTTT.

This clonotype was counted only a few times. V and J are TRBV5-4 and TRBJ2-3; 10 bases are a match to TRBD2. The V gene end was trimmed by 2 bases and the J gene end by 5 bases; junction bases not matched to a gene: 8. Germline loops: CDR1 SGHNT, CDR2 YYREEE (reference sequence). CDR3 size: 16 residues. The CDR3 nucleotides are TGTGCCAGCAGCTTAAGGCTAGCGGGAGATATAGATACGCAGTATTTT. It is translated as CASSLRLAGDIDTQYF.

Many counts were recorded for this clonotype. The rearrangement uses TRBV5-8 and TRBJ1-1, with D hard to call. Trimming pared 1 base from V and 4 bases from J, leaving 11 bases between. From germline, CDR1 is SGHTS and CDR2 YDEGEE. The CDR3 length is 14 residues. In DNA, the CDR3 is TGTGCCAGCAGCTTGAGCGGCGGATCCACTGAAGCTTTCTTT. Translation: CASSLSGGSTEAFF.

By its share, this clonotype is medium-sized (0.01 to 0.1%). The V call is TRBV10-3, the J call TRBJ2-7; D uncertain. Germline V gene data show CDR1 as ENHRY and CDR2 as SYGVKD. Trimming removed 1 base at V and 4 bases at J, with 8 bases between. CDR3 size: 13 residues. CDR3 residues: CAISEFHGYEQYV. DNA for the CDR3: TGTGCCATCAGTGAGTTTCACGGGTACGAGCAGTACGTC.

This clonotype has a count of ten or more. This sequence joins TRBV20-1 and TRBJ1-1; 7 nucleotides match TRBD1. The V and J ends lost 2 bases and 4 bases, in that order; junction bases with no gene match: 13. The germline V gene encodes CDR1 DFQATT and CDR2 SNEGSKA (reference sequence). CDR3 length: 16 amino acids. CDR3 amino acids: CSARPSGVYRGTEAFF. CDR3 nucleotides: TGCAGTGCTAGACCCTCGGGGGTATACAGGGGCACTGAAGCTTTCTTT.

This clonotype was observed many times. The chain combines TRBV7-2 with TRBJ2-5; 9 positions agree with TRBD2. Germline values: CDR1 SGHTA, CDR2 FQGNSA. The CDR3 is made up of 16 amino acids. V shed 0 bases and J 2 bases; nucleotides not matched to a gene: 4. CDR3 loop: CASSLASGGLQETQYF. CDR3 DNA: TGTGCCAGCAGCTTAGCTAGCGGGGGTCTACAAGAGACCCAGTACTTC.

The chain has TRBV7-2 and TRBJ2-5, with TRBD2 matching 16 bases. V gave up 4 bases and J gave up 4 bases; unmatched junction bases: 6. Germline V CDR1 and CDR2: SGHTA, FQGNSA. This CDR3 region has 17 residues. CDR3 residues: CASSSGTSGGALETQYF. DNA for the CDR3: TGTGCCAGCAGCTCCGGGACTAGCGGGGGGGCCTTAGAGACCCAGTACTTC.

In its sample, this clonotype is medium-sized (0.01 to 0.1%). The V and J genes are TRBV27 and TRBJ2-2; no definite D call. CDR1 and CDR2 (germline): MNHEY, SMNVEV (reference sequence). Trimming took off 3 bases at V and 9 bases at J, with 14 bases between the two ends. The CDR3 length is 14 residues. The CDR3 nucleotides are TGTGCCAGCAGTTTGGAGAAGTTTGGCCGGGAGCTGTTTTTT. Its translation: CASSLEKFGRELFF.

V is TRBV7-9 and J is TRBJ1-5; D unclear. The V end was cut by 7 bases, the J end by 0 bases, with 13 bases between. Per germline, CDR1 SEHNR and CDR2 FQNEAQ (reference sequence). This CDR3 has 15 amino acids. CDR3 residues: CASTLGPYSNQPQHF. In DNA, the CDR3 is TGTGCCAGCACCCTCGGACCGTATAGCAATCAGCCCCAGCATTTT.

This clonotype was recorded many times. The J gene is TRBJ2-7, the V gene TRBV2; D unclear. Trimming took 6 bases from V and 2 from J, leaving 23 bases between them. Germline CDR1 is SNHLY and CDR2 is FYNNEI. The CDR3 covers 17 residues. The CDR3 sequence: CASSPRGERVATYEQYV. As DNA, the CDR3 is TGTGCCAGCAGCCCCCGCGGAGAAAGGGTGGCAACCTACGAGCAGTACGTC.

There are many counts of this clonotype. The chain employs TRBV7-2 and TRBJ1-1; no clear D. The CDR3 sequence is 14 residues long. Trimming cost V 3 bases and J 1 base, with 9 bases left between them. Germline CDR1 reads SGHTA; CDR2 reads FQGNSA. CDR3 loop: CASSLRTQNTEAFF. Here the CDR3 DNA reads TGTGCCAGCAGCTTGAGGACTCAGAACACTGAAGCTTTCTTT. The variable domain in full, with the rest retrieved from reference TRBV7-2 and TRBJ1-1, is GAGVSQSPSNKVTEKGKDVELRCDPISGHTALYWYRQSLGQGLEFLIYFQGNSAPDKSGLPSDRFSAERTGGSVSTLTIQRTQQEDSAVYLCASSLRTQNTEAFFGQGTRLTVV.

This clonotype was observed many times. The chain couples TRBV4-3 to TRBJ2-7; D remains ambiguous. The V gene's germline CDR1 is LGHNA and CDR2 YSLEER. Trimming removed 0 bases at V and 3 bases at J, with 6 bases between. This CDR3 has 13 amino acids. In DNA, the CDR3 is TGCGCCAGCAGCCAAGATTCGGGCTACGAGCAGTACTTC. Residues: CASSQDSGYEQYF.

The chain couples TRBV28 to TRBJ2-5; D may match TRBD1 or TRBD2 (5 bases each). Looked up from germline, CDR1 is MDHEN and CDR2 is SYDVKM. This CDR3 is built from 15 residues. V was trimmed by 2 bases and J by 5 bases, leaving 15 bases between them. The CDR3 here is CASSLNLGEGETQYF. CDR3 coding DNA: TGTGCCAGCAGTTTAAATTTGGGGGAAGGCGAGACCCAGTACTTC. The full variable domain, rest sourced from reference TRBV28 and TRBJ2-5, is DVKVTQSSRYLVKRTGEKVFLECVQDMDHENMFWYRQDPGLGLRLIYFSYDVKMKEKGDIPEGYSVSREKKERFSLILESASTNQTSMYLCASSLNLGEGETQYFGPGTRLLVL.